The 13 T cell receptor beta chains below come from one sample, sequenced in a study of T-cell reconstitution after alpha-beta-depleted transplantation in children. Library preparation (for TCRbeta) was performed with unique molecular identifiers. TCRdb passed the PCR reads through MiXCR, listing each CDR3 protein once. Here the sample spans fewer than 5,500 distinct CDR3 sequences, roughly 24% being singletons. The sample here was PBMCs, mostly from graft donor cells, taken 60 days after TCRalphabeta/CD19-depleted stem cell transplant. The receptors shown here come from a boy younger than two who had a stem cell transplant for SCID, so the T cells may come from the graft donor.

Relative to its sample, this clonotype is medium-sized. The chain employs TRBV7-9 and TRBJ2-7, with TRBD2 as a possible D gene (6 bases). Germline V gene sequence: CDR1 SEHNR, CDR2 FQNEAQ (reference sequence). V was clipped by 5 bases and J by 3 bases, with 14 bases between them. This CDR3 is built from 14 residues. CDR3 DNA sequence: TGTGCCAGCAGCCGGGGGACGACGAACTACGAGCAGTACTTC. Amino acid sequence: CASSRGTTNYEQYF.

Within the sample, this clonotype is medium-sized. The chain joins TRBV9 to TRBJ2-7; D unclear. CDR1 and CDR2 (germline): SGDLS, YYNGEE. The CDR3 contains 15 residues. Trimming removed 0 bases from V and 3 bases from J, with 13 bases in between. The CDR3 reads CASSVAPAPNYEQYF. The CDR3 DNA reads as TGTGCCAGCAGCGTAGCCCCAGCGCCAAACTACGAGCAGTACTTC.

This clonotype showed up many times. The chain couples TRBV6-1 to TRBJ2-7; 8 bases match TRBD1. The trim removed 3 bases at V and 8 bases at J, leaving 3 bases unmatched. The CDR3 has 12 amino acids. Looked up from germline, CDR1 is MNHNS and CDR2 is SASEGT. In nucleotides, the CDR3 is TGTGCCAGCAGTGACGGCAGGGGGCAGCAGTACTTC. It specifies CASSDGRGQQYF.

The chain joins TRBV3-1 to TRBJ2-5; 8 bases agree with TRBD1. The CDR3 covers 16 residues. CDR1 and CDR2 (germline): LGHDT, YNNKEL (reference sequence). J gave up 5 bases and V 10 bases, and 18 bases lay outside the gene matches. CDR3 nucleotides: TGTGCCACCTGCCAATCCTACAGGGGGGCTAGTGAGACCCAGTACTTC. It codes for CATCQSYRGASETQYF.

This clonotype is deemed medium-sized. V is TRBV15 and J is TRBJ2-7; 9 nucleotides line up with TRBD1. The CDR3 is 15 residues long. Germline assignment: CDR1 LNHNV and CDR2 YYDKDF (reference sequence). J lost 5 bases, V lost 3 bases, and 8 bases had no gene match. CDR3 in DNA: TGTGCCACCAGCAGGGGGGGACAGGGAAACCACGAGCAGTACTTC. It is translated as CATSRGGQGNHEQYF.

There are many counts of this clonotype. V and J are TRBV10-3 and TRBJ2-3; D is possibly TRBD1 or TRBD2 (5 bases each). Trimming pared 4 bases from V and 4 bases from J, leaving 9 bases between. This CDR3 region has 13 residues. Germline CDR1 is ENHRY and CDR2 is SYGVKD. CDR3: CAISAEGPDTQYF. The CDR3 DNA reads as TGTGCCATCAGTGCCGAGGGGCCAGATACGCAGTATTTT.

The J gene is TRBJ2-3, the V gene TRBV11-2; tentatively, D is TRBD2 (6 bases). V gave up 2 bases and J gave up 6 bases, with 12 bases separating them. Germline V gene data show CDR1 as SGHAT and CDR2 as FQNNGV. The length of the CDR3 is 14 residues. The CDR3 sequence is CASSLYAGRDTQYF. The CDR3 region has the DNA TGTGCCAGCAGCTTATATGCGGGGAGGGATACGCAGTATTTT.

The chain is built from TRBV6-7 and TRBJ2-1; 8 bases fit TRBD2. TRBV6-7 is flagged as an ORF with uncertain function. CDR3 length: 19 amino acids. V trimming: 11 bases; J trimming: 2 bases; junction bases outside the gene matches: 23. The CDR3 DNA is TGTGCCTTCAGTTTCGGGCCTGTCGGCGGGAGGATACCCTACAATGAGCAGTTCTTC. Protein sequence: CAFSFGPVGGRIPYNEQFF.

The chain links TRBV28 to TRBJ1-2; D not resolved. Germline V gives CDR1 MDHEN, CDR2 SYDVKM. Deletions cut 8 bases from V and 4 bases from J, with 14 bases between. The CDR3 is 13 amino acids. The chain's CDR3 is CASGPGLIYGYTF. CDR3 coding DNA: TGTGCCAGCGGCCCCGGACTTATCTATGGCTACACCTTC.

This clonotype has a count of ten or more. This rearrangement joins TRBV19 to TRBJ1-3; tentatively, D is TRBD1 (6 bases). The CDR3 totals 14 residues. V lost 5 bases, J lost 4 bases, and 12 bases lay in between. Germline loops: CDR1 LNHDA, CDR2 SQIVND (reference sequence). For the CDR3, the DNA is TGTGCCAGTAGTCCCGACAGGCCGGGAAACACCATATATTTT. It yields the protein CASSPDRPGNTIYF.

This clonotype appeared many times. The chain recombines TRBV24-1 with TRBJ1-6, with a tentative D call TRBD1 (6 bases). CDR3 length equals 19 residues. In germline, CDR1 is KGHDR, CDR2 SFDVKD. Between the trimmed V and J ends, which lost 0 bases and 3 bases, there was a span of 17 bases. CDR3 region: CATSDLGTRDGIYNSPLHF. The CDR3 coding sequence is TGTGCCACCAGTGATTTGGGGACAAGAGATGGAATCTATAATTCACCCCTCCACTTT.

This clonotype was recorded at least ten times. The gene calls are TRBV15 and TRBJ2-5; TRBD1 aligns across 10 bases. The CDR3 is made up of 17 amino acids. V was pared by 7 bases and J by 2 bases, with 13 bases of the junction left unmatched. Germline values: CDR1 LNHNV, CDR2 YYDKDF (reference sequence). The CDR3 loop reads CATTKWGGDRGQETQYF. Written as DNA, the CDR3 is TGTGCCACCACCAAGTGGGGGGGGGACAGGGGACAAGAGACCCAGTACTTC.

Judged by abundance, this clonotype is medium-sized. The V gene is TRBV20-1, the J gene TRBJ2-2; 9 bases match TRBD1. The trim removed 6 bases at V and 3 bases at J, leaving 8 bases unmatched. CDR1 DFQATT and CDR2 SNEGSKA come from the germline V gene (reference sequence). The CDR3 contains 15 residues. The CDR3 protein is CSAPRTGEDTGELFF. For the CDR3, the DNA is TGCAGTGCCCCAAGGACAGGGGAGGACACCGGGGAGCTGTTTTTT.